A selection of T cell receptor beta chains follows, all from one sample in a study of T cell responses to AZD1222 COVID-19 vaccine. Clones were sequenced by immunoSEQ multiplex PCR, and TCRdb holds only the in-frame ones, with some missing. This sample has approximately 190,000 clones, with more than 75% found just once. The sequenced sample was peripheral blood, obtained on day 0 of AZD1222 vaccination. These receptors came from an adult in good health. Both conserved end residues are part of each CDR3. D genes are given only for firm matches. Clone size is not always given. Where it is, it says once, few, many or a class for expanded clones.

CDR3 DNA: TGTGCCAGCAGGACGGGAGCGAGTTATCAGCCCCAGCATTTT; CDR3 protein: CASRTGASYQPQHF; clone size: -; D gene: -; J gene: TRBJ1-5; V gene: TRBV27
CDR3 DNA: TGTGCCAGCAGCGTATCGCATAGCACAGATACGCAGTATTTT; CDR3 protein: CASSVSHSTDTQYF; clone size: -; D gene: -; J gene: TRBJ2-3; V gene: TRBV9
CDR3 DNA: TGTGCCAGCAGCCAAGATAGCTGGCAGGGGGCGCGGAGGAACACTGAAGCTTTCTTT; CDR3 protein: CASSQDSWQGARRNTEAFF; clone size: -; D gene: TRBD1; J gene: TRBJ1-1; V gene: TRBV14
CDR3 DNA: TGCGCCAGCAGTACGGAGCGGGGGTACACCGGGGAGCTGTTTTTT; CDR3 protein: CASSTERGYTGELFF; clone size: -; D gene: TRBD2; J gene: TRBJ2-2; V gene: TRBV10-1
CDR3 DNA: TGTGCCAGCAGAGGGGACAGCGTCTACGAGCAGTACTTC; CDR3 protein: CASRGDSVYEQYF; clone size: -; D gene: TRBD1; J gene: TRBJ2-7; V gene: TRBV2
CDR3 DNA: TGTGCCAGCAGCCGGGGGATAGCGGCCGGGTCGGATGAGCAGTTCTTC; CDR3 protein: CASSRGIAAGSDEQFF; clone size: -; D gene: -; J gene: TRBJ2-1; V gene: TRBV5-4
CDR3 DNA: TGTGCCAGCAGCTTGAGGGGGACAGACGCAACTAATGAAAAACTGTTTTTT; CDR3 protein: CASSLRGTDATNEKLFF; clone size: -; D gene: TRBD1; J gene: TRBJ1-4; V gene: TRBV11-3
CDR3 DNA: TGTGCCAGCAGTGACAGGGCGGGGGAAAAACTGTTTTTT; CDR3 protein: CASSDRAGEKLFF; clone size: -; D gene: -; J gene: TRBJ1-4; V gene: TRBV25-1
CDR3 DNA: TGTGCCAGCAGCAGGGGCACTGAAGCTTTCTTT; CDR3 protein: CASSRGTEAFF; clone size: -; D gene: -; J gene: TRBJ1-1; V gene: TRBV9
CDR3 DNA: TGTGCCAGCAGCCCGGGACCGAACTCTGGAAACACCATATATTTT; CDR3 protein: CASSPGPNSGNTIYF; clone size: -; D gene: -; J gene: TRBJ1-3; V gene: TRBV6-6
CDR3 DNA: TGTGCCAGCAGCTTATTTGGACGTTTCGGGGAGACCCAGTACTTC; CDR3 protein: CASSLFGRFGETQYF; clone size: once; D gene: -; J gene: TRBJ2-5; V gene: TRBV7-2
CDR3 DNA: TGTGCCAGCAGCTGGACAGACAGTCGCACTGAAGCTTTCTTT; CDR3 protein: CASSWTDSRTEAFF; clone size: -; D gene: -; J gene: TRBJ1-1; V gene: TRBV5-6
CDR3 DNA: TGCAGCGTCCAAACTAGCGGGGGGGACTCACTCTTACTAGCCAAAAACATTCAGTACTTC; CDR3 protein: CSVQTSGGDSLLLAKNIQYF; clone size: -; D gene: TRBD2; J gene: TRBJ2-4; V gene: TRBV29-1
CDR3 DNA: TGTGCCAGCAGCCCGTTACGACAGAACACAGATACGCAGTATTTT; CDR3 protein: CASSPLRQNTDTQYF; clone size: -; D gene: -; J gene: TRBJ2-3; V gene: TRBV3-1/TRBV3-2
CDR3 DNA: TGTGCCAGTAGTATAGTCCGCGGGGGGGCGCGGACCGGGGAGCTGTTTTTT; CDR3 protein: CASSIVRGGARTGELFF; clone size: -; D gene: TRBD2; J gene: TRBJ2-2; V gene: TRBV19
CDR3 DNA: TGTGCCACCAGTGATTTGGGATCCATGAACACTGAAGCTTTCTTT; CDR3 protein: CATSDLGSMNTEAFF; clone size: -; D gene: -; J gene: TRBJ1-1; V gene: TRBV24-1
CDR3 DNA: TGTGCCAGTAGTATAGCCCCCGGTAGGACTAACTATGGCTACACCTTC; CDR3 protein: CASSIAPGRTNYGYTF; clone size: -; D gene: -; J gene: TRBJ1-2; V gene: TRBV19
CDR3 DNA: TGTGCCAGCAGCCGAATCAGACAGACCTATGGCTACACCTTC; CDR3 protein: CASSRIRQTYGYTF; clone size: -; D gene: -; J gene: TRBJ1-2; V gene: TRBV7-9
CDR3 DNA: TGTGCCAGCAGCTTCGGGACAGGGTCCTACGAGCAGTACTTC; CDR3 protein: CASSFGTGSYEQYF; clone size: -; D gene: TRBD1; J gene: TRBJ2-7; V gene: TRBV13
CDR3 DNA: TGTGCCAGCAGTTACTCGACGGGGCTCGGGGGCGAGCAGTACTTC; CDR3 protein: CASSYSTGLGGEQYF; clone size: -; D gene: -; J gene: TRBJ2-7; V gene: TRBV6-2/TRBV6-3
CDR3 DNA: TGTGCCAGCAGTGCCCTTTTTATCGGGGGGGGCCCGGAGACCCAGTACTTC; CDR3 protein: CASSALFIGGGPETQYF; clone size: -; D gene: TRBD2; J gene: TRBJ2-5; V gene: TRBV6-2/TRBV6-3
CDR3 DNA: TGTGCCAGCTCACCACTAGCGGGAGGTCGCTCCTACAATGAGCAGTTCTTC; CDR3 protein: CASSPLAGGRSYNEQFF; clone size: -; D gene: TRBD2; J gene: TRBJ2-1; V gene: TRBV18
CDR3 DNA: TGTGCCAGCAGTAATAGGATCAGCTACAATGAGCAGTTCTTC; CDR3 protein: CASSNRISYNEQFF; clone size: -; D gene: -; J gene: TRBJ2-1; V gene: TRBV28
CDR3 DNA: TGTGCCAGCAGCCCGCTAACTAGCGGGGGATACGAGCAGTACTTC; CDR3 protein: CASSPLTSGGYEQYF; clone size: -; D gene: TRBD2; J gene: TRBJ2-7; V gene: TRBV5-5
CDR3 DNA: TGTGCCAGCAAGGAGTTGGGCGGCTCCTACAATGAGCAGTTCTTC; CDR3 protein: CASKELGGSYNEQFF; clone size: -; D gene: -; J gene: TRBJ2-1; V gene: TRBV2
CDR3 DNA: TGTGCCACCAGCAGCGACAGGGGGCGCGAGGTAAATACGCAGTATTTT; CDR3 protein: CATSSDRGREVNTQYF; clone size: -; D gene: TRBD1; J gene: TRBJ2-3; V gene: TRBV15
CDR3 DNA: TGTGCCAGCGGACAGTCGAGAGTTGGAGATACGCAGTATTTT; CDR3 protein: CASGQSRVGDTQYF; clone size: -; D gene: -; J gene: TRBJ2-3; V gene: TRBV11-2
CDR3 DNA: TGTGCCAGCAGTTACAGGGCCCTCCCCCTACCAGAAAAACTGTTTTTT; CDR3 protein: CASSYRALPLPEKLFF; clone size: -; D gene: -; J gene: TRBJ1-4; V gene: TRBV6-7
CDR3 DNA: TGTGCCAGCAGCCAGAGGGACTACGAGCAGTACTTC; CDR3 protein: CASSQRDYEQYF; clone size: few; D gene: -; J gene: TRBJ2-7; V gene: TRBV3-1/TRBV3-2
CDR3 DNA: TGTGCCAGCAGCGTATTTGAAGGCTGGGGGGAGCAGTACTTC; CDR3 protein: CASSVFEGWGEQYF; clone size: -; D gene: -; J gene: TRBJ2-7; V gene: TRBV9
CDR3 DNA: TGTGCCAGCAGCTTAGTGCCAGGGCTAGGGGACACTGAAGCTTTCTTT; CDR3 protein: CASSLVPGLGDTEAFF; clone size: once; D gene: -; J gene: TRBJ1-1; V gene: TRBV11-2
CDR3 DNA: TGCGCCAGCAGCTTGGTTACAGGGGGTTTGACAGATACGCAGTATTTT; CDR3 protein: CASSLVTGGLTDTQYF; clone size: -; D gene: TRBD1; J gene: TRBJ2-3; V gene: TRBV5-1
CDR3 DNA: TGTGCCAGCAGTGAACGTGGGCTTTACGAGCAGTACTTC; CDR3 protein: CASSERGLYEQYF; clone size: -; D gene: -; J gene: TRBJ2-7; V gene: TRBV6-1
CDR3 DNA: TGTGCCAGCTCCTTTTCCGGGGGGAGATCCGAGCAGTACTTC; CDR3 protein: CASSFSGGRSEQYF; clone size: -; D gene: TRBD2; J gene: TRBJ2-7; V gene: TRBV6-5
CDR3 DNA: TGCGCCAGCAGCATAGGGGCAGATACGCAGTATTTT; CDR3 protein: CASSIGADTQYF; clone size: -; D gene: -; J gene: TRBJ2-3; V gene: TRBV5-1
CDR3 DNA: TGTGCCAGCAGCTTAAAGGTTGGGCCGGCCGGCACAGATACGCAGTATTTT; CDR3 protein: CASSLKVGPAGTDTQYF; clone size: -; D gene: -; J gene: TRBJ2-3; V gene: TRBV7-3
CDR3 DNA: TGTGCCAGCAGTACCACAGGTCTACTCTCCTACGAGCAGTACTTC; CDR3 protein: CASSTTGLLSYEQYF; clone size: -; D gene: -; J gene: TRBJ2-7; V gene: TRBV28
CDR3 DNA: TGCAGCGTTGAACACCCCGCCCGCACAGATACGCAGTATTTT; CDR3 protein: CSVEHPARTDTQYF; clone size: -; D gene: -; J gene: TRBJ2-3; V gene: TRBV29-1
CDR3 DNA: TGTGCCACCCACGGGGGGACTAGTCGCTACAATGAGCAGTTCTTC; CDR3 protein: CATHGGTSRYNEQFF; clone size: -; D gene: TRBD2; J gene: TRBJ2-1; V gene: TRBV6-5
CDR3 DNA: TGCGCCAGCAGCCAAGAGTGGGGGCCTGACGAAAAACTGTTTTTT; CDR3 protein: CASSQEWGPDEKLFF; clone size: -; D gene: -; J gene: TRBJ1-4; V gene: TRBV4-3
CDR3 DNA: TGTGCCAGCAGCCAAGACCCTAGCGCCCGATACAATGAGCAGTTCTTC; CDR3 protein: CASSQDPSARYNEQFF; clone size: -; D gene: -; J gene: TRBJ2-1; V gene: TRBV3-1/TRBV3-2
CDR3 DNA: TGTGCCAGCAGCCAGGGGCCAGCCATGGCTTTCTACCCCTACGAGCAGTACTTC; CDR3 protein: CASSQGPAMAFYPYEQYF; clone size: -; D gene: -; J gene: TRBJ2-7; V gene: TRBV7-2
CDR3 DNA: TGTGCCTCAGGCCGCTTAGCGGGTGGTGAGCAGTTCTTC; CDR3 protein: CASGRLAGGEQFF; clone size: -; D gene: TRBD2; J gene: TRBJ2-1; V gene: TRBV6-5
CDR3 DNA: TGTGCCAGCAGCCCCCTTGTTGGCAGGGGGCCCCACGAGCAGTACTTC; CDR3 protein: CASSPLVGRGPHEQYF; clone size: -; D gene: TRBD1; J gene: TRBJ2-7; V gene: TRBV11-2
CDR3 DNA: TGTGCCAGCAGCTTCCTGTACAATGAGCAGTTCTTC; CDR3 protein: CASSFLYNEQFF; clone size: -; D gene: -; J gene: TRBJ2-1; V gene: TRBV5-4
CDR3 DNA: TGTGCCAGCAGCCAAGCTGACACAGATACGCAGTATTTT; CDR3 protein: CASSQADTDTQYF; clone size: -; D gene: -; J gene: TRBJ2-3; V gene: TRBV14
CDR3 DNA: TGTGCCAGCACCCCATCACCCGGCCAGACAACTGGAAACACCATATATTTT; CDR3 protein: CASTPSPGQTTGNTIYF; clone size: -; D gene: -; J gene: TRBJ1-3; V gene: TRBV21-1
CDR3 DNA: TGTGCCACCAGTGATTTTATGATTAGCGGGAGCCTCAATGAGCAGTTCTTC; CDR3 protein: CATSDFMISGSLNEQFF; clone size: once; D gene: TRBD2; J gene: TRBJ2-1; V gene: TRBV24-1
CDR3 DNA: TGTGCCAGCAGCTTAGGCTGGGATCAGCCCCAGCATTTT; CDR3 protein: CASSLGWDQPQHF; clone size: -; D gene: -; J gene: TRBJ1-5; V gene: TRBV11-2
CDR3 DNA: TGTGCCAGCAGCCCGGCCTCCCTTACGAGCGGGGCCCAGTACTTC; CDR3 protein: CASSPASLTSGAQYF; clone size: -; D gene: TRBD2; J gene: TRBJ2-5; V gene: TRBV7-9
CDR3 DNA: TGCGCCAGCAGCCACACAACCGGGACACGGAATTCACCCCTCCACTTT; CDR3 protein: CASSHTTGTRNSPLHF; clone size: -; D gene: -; J gene: TRBJ1-6; V gene: TRBV5-1
CDR3 DNA: TGTGCCAGCAGCTTACTACCCCTGGGGGGCTATTCACCCCTCCACTTT; CDR3 protein: CASSLLPLGGYSPLHF; clone size: -; D gene: -; J gene: TRBJ1-6; V gene: TRBV7-3
CDR3 DNA: TGTGCCAGCAGCTCGACGACAGGGCTGAAGGGGAACACTGAAGCTTTCTTT; CDR3 protein: CASSSTTGLKGNTEAFF; clone size: -; D gene: TRBD1; J gene: TRBJ1-1; V gene: TRBV7-8